This entry features one T cell receptor beta chain sequence. Its target antigen remains unknown. No base quality information exists; no much larger clone differs at one position. The CDR3 regions of human TCRbeta chains were subjected to immunosequencing. The original methods were these. Repertoire TCRs were matched against a reference library of SARS-CoV-2-specific TCRs generated with the MIRA antigen-specificity platform. Breadth was defined as the fraction of unique TCRs that were SARS-CoV-2-associated. Depth was defined as the fraction of total T cells that were SARS-CoV-2-associated. Each spike-specific TCR was assigned to its reactive spike region and to a CD4 or CD8 class using the MIRA data. Log10-transformed breadth and depth values were compared by one-way ANOVA with Sidak's multiple comparisons tests. TCRdb carries this immuneACCESS record with in-frame sequences only. Its versions omit some clonotypes, under half of them owing to an unresolved V gene in the studies checked, with the rest unexplained. The V and J calls and clone size are taken from that table; D and trimming were inferred from the DNA. This sample has 200,000 to 250,000 clones in its table, and roughly 94% of those were observed once. Around 1.7% of the sample is held by the ten biggest clonotypes.

From a lookup of the germline V gene, CDR1 and CDR2 are SGHVS and FQNEAQ. V and J lose 0 bases and 2 bases, and a span of 15 bases separates them. The CDR3 contains 17 residues, cysteine and phenylalanine counted. The entry retains the CDR3 DNA only, 51 bases that are in frame from base 1. The time point label, read with the paper, signifies: about 28 days (+/-7) after the second vaccine dose. The treatment or condition label on this specimen signifies: meningococcal conjugate vaccine given as trial control. Vaccinee samples were obtained from the UK trials COV001 and COV002, which included a single-blind randomized controlled phase 2/3 trial of AZD1222 (ChAdOx1 nCoV-19) in healthy adults. For TCRbeta chain sequencing, PBMC samples were collected from trial participants at day 0 and at day 28 after the second dose. This sample stems from a study of T cell responses to AZD1222 COVID-19 vaccine (dated by TCRdb to the early 2020s). In the study overall: A total of more than 230 trial participants underwent TCR sequencing, of whom around 210 had received two doses of AZD1222 and 26 had received two doses of the MenACWY control vaccine. Trial participants were enrolled by age into 18-55, 56-69 and 70-plus year subgroups, with around 140, 26 and 57 TCR-sequenced participants respectively. The paper's findings and limits, for the study overall: Participants were mostly white British and included more females than males, and it was suggested by the authors that clonal diversity may have been underestimated. In the small 56-69-year group, the increase in depth fell short of significance, most likely because of low power. Reportedly, almost half of the unique spike-specific TCRs recognized epitopes lying outside the regions that are mutated in the B.1.351 and B.1.1.7 variants. Conclusions about previously exposed vaccinees are limited, since just five or six AZD1222 recipients were seropositive for SARS-CoV-2 at baseline. After two AZD1222 doses, spike-specific TCR breadth and depth were significantly higher than at day 0 and than in MenACWY recipients. Vaccine-associated CD4 TCRs spanned the whole spike protein, with dominant responses in regions 160-218 and 743-854. Because no samples from the day 14 peak response were available, repertoires could be characterized only after the peak T cell response.

This TCR derives from an adult who received the MenACWY meningococcal vaccine as a control. This chain is built from TRBV7-8 and TRBJ2-3; tentative D gene TRBD2, with 6 bases matching. The specimen comprised peripheral blood, sampled 28 days after the second dose of the MenACWY control vaccine. The DNA is TGTGCCAGCAGCTTAGCGCGAATCGGGGGATTCACAGATACGCAGTATTTT. Protein translation: CASSLARIGGFTDTQYF.